This T cell receptor beta chain was profiled in a study of naive and memory T cell subsets. General study points: Over 85% of naive TCR sequences appeared only once, unlike memory subsets.

V lost 4 bases, J lost 5 bases, and 8 bases stayed unmatched. The V gene's germline CDR1 is LGHDT and CDR2 YNNKEL (reference sequence). The CDR3 has 17 amino acids. This clonotype was detected many times. The antigen is undetermined. Two oligonucleotides, mixed equimolar, formed the beta constant-region primer covering TRBC1 and TRBC2. Nested alpha and beta constant-region primers with the SP2 primer drove four PCR rounds on ligated cDNA. TCRdb re-called the UMI-ligation and nested PCR reads through MiXCR, storing one row per CDR3 protein. The sample has about 2,700 distinct CDR3 sequences, about 5% seen once.

The origin of this receptor is a human donor in good health. The gene calls are TRBV3-1 and TRBJ2-1; TRBD2 matches at 13 bases. The specimen was CD4+ TEMRA cells from blood. Subset noted: effector memory re-expressing CD45RA, CD45RA+ CD27-. CDR3 bases: TGTGCCAGCAGCCCCCGACTAGCGGGAGGCTATCACAATGAGCAGTTCTTC. Translating gives CASSPRLAGGYHNEQFF.